These 20 T cell receptor beta chains were all obtained from the same sample, sequenced in a study of T cell responses to AZD1222 COVID-19 vaccine. Method: immunoSEQ multiplex PCR; TCRdb's copy keeps in-frame clones and lacks some. The sample gives about 150,000 clones, roughly 90% of which show up once; approximately 17% is in the top ten. Sequenced here: peripheral blood, sampled on day 0 of AZD1222 vaccination. These receptors originate from an adult in good health.

The chain recombines TRBV11-2 with TRBJ2-7; a weak D match, TRBD2 (6 bases). CDR1 is SGHAT and CDR2 is FQNNGV in the germline V gene. The V gene lost 5 bases and the J gene lost 6 bases, with 20 bases spanning the gap. There are 15 residues in the CDR3. The CDR3 sequence is CASSPQGGGSIEQYF. The CDR3, as DNA: TGTGCCAGCAGCCCCCAGGGTGGGGGGAGCATCGAGCAGTACTTC.

The chain employs TRBV4-3 and TRBJ1-1; no firm D call. This CDR3 contains 14 residues. V dropped 4 bases and J dropped 2 bases, with 11 bases sitting between them. Per the germline V gene, CDR1 is LGHNA and CDR2 is YSLEER. The CDR3 DNA follows: TGCGCCAGCAGCCGAGGACTCTTAAACACTGAAGCTTTCTTT. This encodes CASSRGLLNTEAFF.

V usage is TRBV28 and J usage is TRBJ1-5; D not certain. Germline V gene lookup returns CDR1 MDHEN and CDR2 SYDVKM. The CDR3 extends over 15 amino acids. V shed 3 bases and J shed 11 bases, with 20 bases lying between them. The CDR3 sequence: CASSFLREGQSAQHF. CDR3 DNA: TGTGCCAGCAGTTTCCTTCGGGAGGGTCAATCAGCCCAGCATTTT.

As DNA, the CDR3 is TGCGCCAGCAGCCAAGTTTACGGGGAGGTGGAGGGTGGCTACACCTTC. Amino acid sequence: CASSQVYGEVEGGYTF. This chain links TRBV4-1 with TRBJ1-2; no reliable D call. The V and J ends lost 1 base and 7 bases respectively, with 19 bases between them. The CDR3 totals 16 residues. The germline gives CDR1 MGHRA, CDR2 YSYEKL.

The gene calls are TRBV24-1 and TRBJ2-1; D is possibly TRBD1 or TRBD2 (5 bases each). V was shortened by 1 base and J by 6 bases, with 9 bases between the two germline ends. This CDR3 contains 14 residues. The germline V gene encodes CDR1 KGHDR and CDR2 SFDVKD. The CDR3 loop reads CATSDFSGSNEQFF. The CDR3 DNA follows: TGTGCCACCAGTGATTTTTCAGGGAGCAATGAGCAGTTCTTC.

This sequence joins TRBV29-1 and TRBJ1-4; TRBD1 matches 7 bases. Germline loops: CDR1 SQVTM, CDR2 ANQGSEA. The J segment lost 8 bases and the V segment lost 3 bases, leaving 6 bases of the junction unmatched. This CDR3 contains 13 residues. The CDR3 DNA reads TGCAGCGTTGATAAAGACAGGGCGGAAAAACTGTTTTTT. This codes for CSVDKDRAEKLFF.

The rearrangement uses TRBV7-6 and TRBJ2-1; TRBD2 matches at 11 bases. This CDR3 comprises 16 residues. CDR1 is SGHVS, CDR2 FNYEAQ, per germline. Germline trimming cut 4 bases from V and 7 bases from J; bases unmatched to any gene: 9. The CDR3 reads CASSSRGLAAGNEQFF. The CDR3 nucleotides read TGTGCCAGCAGCTCTCGGGGACTAGCGGCGGGTAATGAGCAGTTCTTC.

This clone was seen a single time. As DNA, the CDR3 is TGTGCCAGCAGCGGGGGACAGGGCCTCGGCGAGCAGTACTTC. This translates into CASSGGQGLGEQYF. The chain carries TRBV5-6 and TRBJ2-7; TRBD1 aligns across 9 bases. The CDR3 spans 14 residues. The junction had 8 bases not matched to a gene; V was cut back by 4 bases and J by 6 bases. Per the germline V gene, CDR1 is SGHDT and CDR2 is YYEEEE.

V usage is TRBV5-4 and J usage is TRBJ2-5, with 9 bases aligning to TRBD2. The germline V gene has CDR1 SGHNT and CDR2 YYREEE (reference sequence). V lost 4 bases to trimming and J lost 5 bases; unmatched junction nucleotides: 6. The CDR3 has 14 residues. CDR3 nucleotides: TGTGCCAGCAGCCTGGGACTAGCAGCGGAGACCCAGTACTTC. This translates into CASSLGLAAETQYF.

The rearrangement links TRBV9 to TRBJ2-1, with TRBD2 matching over 14 bases. CDR1 and CDR2 from the germline V gene are SGDLS and YYNGEE. This CDR3 has 16 residues. V lost 0 bases and J lost 9; bases outside the gene matches: 5. CDR3 region: CASSVVPGTSGGEQFF. The CDR3 DNA reads as TGTGCCAGCAGCGTAGTTCCGGGGACTAGCGGGGGTGAGCAGTTCTTC.

V gene TRBV6-6 combines with J gene TRBJ1-2, with TRBD1 matching 9 bases. The length of the CDR3 is 13 residues. V lost 4 bases, J lost 8 bases, and 5 bases stayed unmatched. Germline CDR1 MNHNY, CDR2 SVGAGI (reference sequence). DNA of the CDR3: TGTGCCAGCAGTTCGGGACAGGGTTGGGGCTACACCTTC. This sequence encodes CASSSGQGWGYTF.

The gene calls are TRBV3-1 (or the pseudogene TRBV3-2) and TRBJ2-3, with TRBD2 as a possible D gene (6 bases). The germline CDR1 and CDR2 sequences are LGHDT and YNNKEL (reference sequence). This CDR3 has 14 residues. V lost 5 bases to trimming and J lost 6 bases, with 15 bases between them. CDR3 sequence reads: CASSLTFGGDTQYF. The CDR3 DNA reads as TGTGCCAGCAGCTTGACCTTCGGAGGGGATACGCAGTATTTT.

This clone occurred a few times. The CDR3 region has the DNA TGTGCCAGCAGCCACCAACGCCGGGCCCCGGTTGGGTATGGCTACACCTTC. It is translated as CASSHQRRAPVGYGYTF. The V gene is TRBV11-2, the J gene TRBJ1-2; D not resolved. Germline V CDR1 and CDR2: SGHAT, FQNNGV. CDR3 length: 17 residues. V lost 5 bases, J lost 5 bases, and 24 bases lay in between.

This clone was seen just once. V and J are TRBV4-2 and TRBJ1-1; the D gene is possibly TRBD1 (6 bases). Trimming cost V 2 bases and J 2 bases, with 12 bases left between them. The CDR3 length is 15 residues. Germline values: CDR1 LGHNA, CDR2 YNFKEQ. CDR3 sequence (DNA): TGTGCCAGCAGCCAATCAATACAGGGAAACACTGAAGCTTTCTTT. Translated, it gives CASSQSIQGNTEAFF.

This clone appeared once. The genes are TRBV7-8 and TRBJ2-7; D is unresolved. This CDR3 has 11 residues. Germline CDR1 SGHVS, CDR2 FQNEAQ. Trimming took 9 bases from V and 2 from J, leaving 8 bases between them. The CDR3 spells CASSTPYEQYF. CDR3 sequence (DNA): TGTGCCAGTAGTACTCCCTACGAGCAGTACTTC.

V is TRBV15 and J is TRBJ1-4; possibly TRBD1 for D (6 bases). CDR1 is LNHNV and CDR2 is YYDKDF in the germline V gene (reference sequence). V was clipped by 0 bases and J by 8 bases, with 16 bases between them. The CDR3 loop spans 16 amino acids. CDR3 region: CATSRDPAGAREKLFF. As DNA, the CDR3 is TGTGCCACCAGCAGAGATCCGGCAGGGGCTCGCGAAAAACTGTTTTTT.

The rearrangement links TRBV9 to TRBJ2-7, with D possibly matching TRBD1 (6 bases). Trimming stripped 3 bases from V and 8 bases from J, with 24 bases between. The CDR3 is 16 residues long. Germline CDR1 and CDR2: SGDLS and YYNGEE. CDR3: CASSAQGQMDFTQQYF. CDR3 coding DNA: TGTGCCAGCAGCGCCCAAGGACAGATGGACTTTACGCAGCAGTACTTC.

Written as DNA, the CDR3 is TGTGCCAGCAGCTTACAGGGACAGGGGGACACTGAAGCTTTCTTT. This encodes CASSLQGQGDTEAFF. V is TRBV7-9 and J is TRBJ1-1, with 11 bases matching TRBD1. Germline lookup yields CDR1 SEHNR and CDR2 FQNEAQ (reference sequence). J gave up 3 bases and V 2 bases, and 2 bases lay outside the gene matches. The CDR3 contains 15 residues.

J is TRBJ1-5 and V is TRBV5-1, with TRBD1 matching over 9 bases. The V gene end was trimmed by 4 bases and the J gene end by 5 bases; junction bases not matched to a gene: 4. The CDR3 extends over 14 amino acids. Germline CDR1 is SGHRS and CDR2 is YFSETQ. DNA for the CDR3: TGCGCCAGCAGCCCGACAGGGGGGTATCAGCCCCAGCATTTT. It is translated as CASSPTGGYQPQHF.

The CDR3 DNA reads TGTGCCAGCAGCGTAGGGTCTAGCGGGGGTAACAATGAGCAGTTCTTC. Amino acid sequence: CASSVGSSGGNNEQFF. V gene TRBV9 combines with J gene TRBJ2-1; the match to TRBD2 covers 10 bases. V dropped 0 bases and J dropped 5; count of bases not matched to a gene: 5. CDR1 and CDR2 from the germline V gene are SGDLS and YYNGEE. This CDR3 spans 16 amino acids.